This is a list of T cell receptor beta chains from one sample in a study of shared clonotypes between healthy human individuals. This table comes from immunoSEQ multiplex PCR, and its TCRdb copy is limited to in-frame clones, with some not included. The sample includes under 2,000,000 clones, about 95% of them seen just once. Input material: naive CD8+ T cells sorted from blood. These receptor sequences come from a man between 18 and 35 years old in good health. Both conserved end residues are part of each CDR3. Fields, in order: CDR3 length, J gene, clone size, V gene, D gene, CDR3 protein, CDR3 DNA. The D gene is left open where the match is weak. Where a row states a size, it is once, few, many or the class of an expanded clone; other rows omit it.

12,TRBJ1-5,-,TRBV7-9,-,CASSLGSQPQHF,TGTGCCAGCAGCTTAGGATCTCAGCCCCAGCATTTT
12,TRBJ2-7,-,TRBV7-9,-,CASEGDRDEQYF,TGTGCCAGCGAAGGGGATCGCGACGAGCAGTACTTC
16,TRBJ1-1,-,TRBV4-1,-,CASSQLSVRGNTEAFF,TGCGCCAGCAGCCAGCTCTCGGTCAGGGGGAACACTGAAGCTTTCTTT
16,TRBJ2-7,-,TRBV27,TRBD1,CASSLLGDRGPYEQYF,TGTGCCAGCAGTTTATTGGGAGACAGGGGGCCTTACGAGCAGTACTTC
16,TRBJ2-5,-,TRBV25-1,TRBD2,CASSESSGGFVKTQYF,TGTGCCAGCAGTGAATCTAGCGGGGGCTTTGTAAAGACCCAGTACTTC
13,TRBJ1-3,-,TRBV13,-,CASSLEQGNTIYF,TGTGCCAGCAGCTTAGAACAAGGAAACACCATATATTTT
14,TRBJ1-5,-,TRBV28,-,CASRIPRDNQPQHF,TGTGCCAGCAGGATCCCCAGGGACAATCAGCCCCAGCATTTT
16,TRBJ2-2,once,TRBV7-3,TRBD2,CASSSLAGGNTGELFF,TGTGCCAGCAGCTCCCTAGCGGGGGGTAACACCGGGGAGCTGTTTTTT
14,TRBJ1-2,-,TRBV7-9,-,CASSLSPSSYGYTF,TGTGCCAGCAGCTTATCCCCCAGTTCCTATGGCTACACCTTC
13,TRBJ2-3,-,TRBV5-6,-,CASSSEPADTQYF,TGTGCCAGCAGCTCAGAACCGGCAGATACGCAGTATTTT
15,TRBJ2-1,once,TRBV10-1,TRBD2,CASSATSGGYNEQFF,TGCGCCAGCAGCGCGACTAGCGGGGGATACAATGAGCAGTTCTTC
13,TRBJ2-5,-,TRBV10-2,-,CASSEYPGETQYF,TGCGCCAGCAGTGAGTACCCCGGGGAGACCCAGTACTTC
14,TRBJ2-7,-,TRBV28,-,CASSSPPSIYEQYF,TGTGCCAGCAGTTCCCCCCCGAGCATCTACGAGCAGTACTTC